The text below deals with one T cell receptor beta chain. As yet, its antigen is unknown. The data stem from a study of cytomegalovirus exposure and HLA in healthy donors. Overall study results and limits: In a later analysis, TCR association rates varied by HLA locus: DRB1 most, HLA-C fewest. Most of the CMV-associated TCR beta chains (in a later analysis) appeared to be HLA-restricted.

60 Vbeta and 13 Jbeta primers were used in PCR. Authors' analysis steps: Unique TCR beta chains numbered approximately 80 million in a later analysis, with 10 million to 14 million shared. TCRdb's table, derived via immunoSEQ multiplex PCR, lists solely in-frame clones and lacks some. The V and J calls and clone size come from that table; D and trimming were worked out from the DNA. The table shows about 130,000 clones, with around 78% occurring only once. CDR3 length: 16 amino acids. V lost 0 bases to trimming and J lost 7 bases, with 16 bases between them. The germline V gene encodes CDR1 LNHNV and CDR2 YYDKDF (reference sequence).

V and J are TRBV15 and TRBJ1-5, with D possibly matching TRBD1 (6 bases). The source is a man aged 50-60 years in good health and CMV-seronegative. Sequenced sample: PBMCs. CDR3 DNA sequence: TGTGCCACCAGCAGAGACTTTACAGGGTTGAAACAGCCCCAGCATTTT. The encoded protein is CATSRDFTGLKQPQHF.